The 14 T cell receptor beta chains listed next were all sequenced from one sample in a study of T cells in Graves' hyperthyroidism and ophthalmopathy. The source material, RNA transcripts, was used to amplify TCR beta CDR3 regions. RT-PCR in the first round (using the HTBI primer set) targeted the TCR CDR3. MiXCR, applied by TCRdb to the multiplex PCR reads, yields one record per CDR3 protein. The data hold around 370,000 distinct CDR3 sequences, with under 20% observed a single time. Sequenced sample: blood. The origin of the receptors is a man aged 18 to 35 with Graves' ophthalmopathy.

This clonotype was detected many times. The chain carries TRBV20-1 and TRBJ2-5; 9 bases agree with TRBD1. The CDR3 totals 13 residues. V lost 6 bases to trimming and J lost 3 bases; unmatched junction nucleotides: 5. Germline CDR1 DFQATT, CDR2 SNEGSKA (reference sequence). CDR3 in DNA: TGCAGTGCCTCGACAGGGGGTGAAGAGACCCAGTACTTC. As protein: CSASTGGEETQYF.

This clonotype has at least ten counts. This chain connects TRBV7-8 to TRBJ2-1; D possibly uses TRBD1 or TRBD2 (5 bases each). Germline loops: CDR1 SGHVS, CDR2 FQNEAQ. Deletions cut 1 base from V and 5 bases from J, with 18 bases between. The CDR3 runs 17 residues. CDR3 coding DNA: TGTGCCAGCAGCTTAGGTCCGGGGCAGGCTCGCCACAATGAGCAGTTCTTC. As protein: CASSLGPGQARHNEQFF. Using reference TRBV7-8 and TRBJ2-1 for the parts outside the CDR3, the full variable domain is GAGVSQSPRYKVAKRGQDVALRCDPISGHVSLFWYQQALGQGPEFLTYFQNEAQLDKSGLPSDRFFAERPEGSVSTLKIQRTQQEDSAVYLCASSLGPGQARHNEQFFGPGTRLTVL.

V usage is TRBV15 and J usage is TRBJ1-3; 7 nucleotides agree with TRBD1. The CDR3 has 16 amino acids. V gave up 5 bases and J gave up 3 bases; unmatched junction bases: 10. Looked up from germline, CDR1 is LNHNV and CDR2 is YYDKDF (reference sequence). CDR3 DNA sequence: TGTGCCACCAGCGCGCAGCGCGGGACAGATGGAAACACCATATATTTT. It encodes CATSAQRGTDGNTIYF.

V is TRBV6-5 and J is TRBJ2-7, with 10 bases matching TRBD1. Germline CDR1 reads MNHEY; CDR2 reads SVGAGI. The CDR3 length is 14 residues. The V segment lost 2 bases and the J segment 5 bases; nucleotides outside the gene matches: 3. The CDR3 loop reads CASSYTGTGDEQYF. The CDR3 nucleotides read TGTGCCAGCAGTTACACGGGGACAGGGGACGAGCAGTACTTC.

This clonotype has a handful of counts. The chain couples TRBV18 to TRBJ2-5; D perhaps matches TRBD1 (5 bases). The V end lost 1 base, the J end lost 5 bases, and 17 bases lay between the germline ends. This CDR3 region has 16 residues. CDR1 KGHSH and CDR2 LQKENI come from the germline V gene. CDR3: CASSPLRAGPRETQYF. In DNA, the CDR3 is TGTGCCAGCTCACCACTCAGGGCAGGCCCACGGGAGACCCAGTACTTC.

This sequence joins TRBV20-1 and TRBJ2-6, with 10 positions matching TRBD1. The CDR3 spans 18 residues. The ends lost 3 bases at V and 2 bases at J; junction bases unmatched: 10. Germline CDR1 reads DFQATT; CDR2 reads SNEGSKA (reference sequence). This CDR3 is CSASFTGQGFPGANVLTF. Written as DNA, the CDR3 is TGCAGTGCTAGCTTTACGGGACAGGGGTTCCCTGGGGCCAACGTCCTGACTTTC.

Turning to this clonotype: The junction departs from the called germline gene at one end, perhaps through a read error. The chain couples TRBV20-1 to TRBJ1-3; no reliable D call. This CDR3 spans 18 amino acids. The germline gives CDR1 DFQATT, CDR2 SNEGSKA (reference sequence). The CDR3 region is CSAGDRPQTWSSGNTIYF. The CDR3, as DNA: TGCAGTGCTGGAGATCGGCCTCAGACTTGGAGCTCTGGAAACACCATATATTTT.

This clonotype was found many times. The chain employs TRBV7-9 and TRBJ1-1; no clear D. Germline values: CDR1 SEHNR, CDR2 FQNEAQ (reference sequence). This CDR3 is built from 14 residues. V was shortened by 1 base and J by 2 bases, with 8 bases between the two germline ends. Here the CDR3 DNA reads TGTGCCAGCAGCTTAGGTACTTACAACACTGAAGCTTTCTTT. Translation: CASSLGTYNTEAFF.

This clonotype has only a few counts. J is TRBJ1-1 and V is TRBV18, with TRBD1 matching over 7 bases. With V trimmed by 2 bases and J by 7 bases, 7 bases remained unmatched. This CDR3 region has 14 residues. Germline lookup yields CDR1 KGHSH and CDR2 LQKENI. The DNA for the CDR3 is TGTGCCAGCTCACCAAGACGGGACAGCAATGAAGCTTTCTTT. Translated, it gives CASSPRRDSNEAFF.

The V and J genes are TRBV7-6 and TRBJ2-7; 9 nucleotides align to TRBD1. The CDR3 has 15 amino acids. V gave up 5 bases and J gave up 3 bases; unmatched junction bases: 8. Germline loops: CDR1 SGHVS, CDR2 FNYEAQ. CDR3 residues: CASSAGTGMIYEQYF. The CDR3 DNA sequence: TGTGCCAGCAGCGCCGGGACAGGGATGATCTACGAGCAGTACTTC.

There are many counts of this clonotype. J is TRBJ2-1 and V is TRBV11-3; D is possibly TRBD2 (6 bases). Trimming cost V 5 bases and J 10 bases, with 12 bases left between them. The germline gives CDR1 SGHNT, CDR2 YENEEA. This CDR3 has 12 residues. CDR3 residues: CASSKGGREQFF. CDR3 DNA sequence: TGTGCCAGCAGCAAAGGAGGGAGGGAGCAGTTCTTC.

In its sample, this clonotype was seen many times. The V and J genes are TRBV7-8 and TRBJ2-3; no clear D gene. V shed 3 bases and J shed 4 bases, with 11 bases lying between them. CDR1 and CDR2 (germline): SGHVS, FQNEAQ. This CDR3 comprises 14 residues. Here the CDR3 DNA reads TGTGCCAGCAGCTTTTTGGGCCTGTCAGATACGCAGTATTTT. Translated, it gives CASSFLGLSDTQYF.

This clonotype has just a few counts. This sequence joins TRBV6-1 and TRBJ2-7; 9 positions agree with TRBD1. The CDR3 has 13 amino acids. The germline CDR1 and CDR2 sequences are MNHNS and SASEGT. Trimming removed 6 bases from V and 5 bases from J; junction bases left unmatched: 5. Here the CDR3 DNA reads TGTGCCAGCAGCTTCACAGGGGGCCACGAGCAGTACTTC. This sequence encodes CASSFTGGHEQYF.

This chain uses TRBV19 with TRBJ1-2; TRBD1 matches at 12 bases. After removal of 3 bases from V and 6 bases from J, the junction contained 2 bases not matched to a gene. The CDR3 has 14 amino acids. CDR1 LNHDA and CDR2 SQIVND come from the germline V gene (reference sequence). CDR3 sequence reads: CASSIGTGGNGYTF. CDR3 nucleotides: TGTGCCAGTAGTATCGGGACAGGGGGCAATGGCTACACCTTC.